This is a list of T cell receptor beta chains from one sample in a study of blood T cell repertoires in COVID-19. The method was immunoSEQ multiplex PCR; TCRdb's version includes in-frame clones alone and lacks a portion of them. In the table there are about 63,000 clones, under 90% of which are singletons. The sequenced sample was peripheral blood. The source of these receptors is a human donor in a cohort sampled during active COVID-19. Both conserved end residues are part of each CDR3. D genes are given only for firm matches.

V,D,J,CDR3
TRBV7-6,NA,TRBJ2-7,CASSGQFGARSEQYF
TRBV27,NA,TRBJ2-7,CASGPGRDAYF
TRBV6-2/TRBV6-3,TRBD1,TRBJ2-7,CASSYVDRGIYEQYF
TRBV4-3,TRBD2,TRBJ2-2,CASSQSGGWNTGELFF
TRBV29-1,TRBD1,TRBJ1-2,CSVGTGTNYGYTF
TRBV4-2,TRBD2,TRBJ2-7,CASSQEGTSGAEEQYF
TRBV4-3,TRBD1,TRBJ1-1,CASSPLRQGGTEAFF
TRBV18,NA,TRBJ2-7,CASSPPVGRTGREQYF
TRBV10-2,NA,TRBJ2-3,CASSLDREVDTQYF
TRBV6-2/TRBV6-3,TRBD1,TRBJ1-1,CASSQTGTAFF
TRBV7-6,TRBD2,TRBJ2-7,CASSPGLAGGGEQYF
TRBV28,TRBD1,TRBJ1-5,CASRDIKQGAFSSNQPQHF
TRBV27,TRBD2,TRBJ2-1,CASSKTLAGNYNEQFF
TRBV15,NA,TRBJ2-7,CATSLPGGPYEQYF
TRBV18,TRBD1,TRBJ1-5,CASSQGQGNQPQHF
TRBV6-5,NA,TRBJ1-5,CASSPTGNSNQPQHF
TRBV28,NA,TRBJ2-2,CASSPRTTGELFF
TRBV15,TRBD1,TRBJ1-2,CATRADRAHSYGYTF
TRBV7-2,NA,TRBJ2-6,CASSLGTRGSSGANVLTF
TRBV7-8,NA,TRBJ2-1,CASSAHRGYNEQFF
TRBV19,TRBD1,TRBJ1-5,CASRRSGTGEDQPQHF
TRBV4-2,NA,TRBJ1-6,CASSPSNLHRAGDSPLHF
TRBV30,NA,TRBJ2-7,CAWSGPAPQGGATYEQYF
TRBV12-3/TRBV12-4,TRBD1,TRBJ1-2,CASSSDRGYGYTF
TRBV18,NA,TRBJ1-2,CASSSRDIYNYGYTF
TRBV3-1/TRBV3-2,TRBD1,TRBJ1-1,CASRLRTGGITEAFF
TRBV10-1,NA,TRBJ2-7,CASSARRPPAEQYF
TRBV10-3,NA,TRBJ2-7,CAIRSPRGEQYF
TRBV29-1,TRBD2,TRBJ2-2,CSTEREAGGELFF
TRBV30,NA,TRBJ1-3,CAWNSGIGNTIYF
TRBV21-1,NA,TRBJ1-6,CASSKYSGRGGNLFCSLHF
TRBV12-3/TRBV12-4,NA,TRBJ2-7,CASSFGRLYEQYF
TRBV19,TRBD2,TRBJ2-7,CASNDGASGSYEQYF
TRBV9,TRBD1,TRBJ2-2,CASSVSPGTGRTGELFF
TRBV19,TRBD1,TRBJ2-1,CASTTNTGGNEQFF
TRBV2,NA,TRBJ1-2,CASSEHPASYGYTF
TRBV4-3,NA,TRBJ1-1,CASSPNPGENTEAFF
TRBV7-9,TRBD1,TRBJ2-2,CASRPDREIGELFF
TRBV5-1,TRBD1,TRBJ2-1,CASSVQGANNEQFF
TRBV6-1,TRBD2,TRBJ2-1,CASSEGAGGPRSYNEQFF